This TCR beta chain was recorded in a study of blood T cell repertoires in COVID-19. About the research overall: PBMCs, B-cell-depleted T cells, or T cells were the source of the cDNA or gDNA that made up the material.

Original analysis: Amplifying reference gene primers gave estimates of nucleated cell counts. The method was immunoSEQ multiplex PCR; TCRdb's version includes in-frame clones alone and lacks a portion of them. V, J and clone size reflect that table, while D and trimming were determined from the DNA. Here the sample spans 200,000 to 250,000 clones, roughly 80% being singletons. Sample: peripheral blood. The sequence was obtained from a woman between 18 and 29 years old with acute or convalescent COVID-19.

CDR3 nucleotide sequence: TGTGCCAGCTCACCAGAAGGGCAGGGGAATCAGCCCCAGCATTTT. It is translated as CASSPEGQGNQPQHF. This chain connects TRBV18 to TRBJ1-5; a weak D match, TRBD1 (6 bases). This CDR3 spans 15 amino acids. Germline V CDR1 and CDR2: KGHSH, LQKENI. Trimming left V 2 bases short and J 4 bases short, with 12 bases between.